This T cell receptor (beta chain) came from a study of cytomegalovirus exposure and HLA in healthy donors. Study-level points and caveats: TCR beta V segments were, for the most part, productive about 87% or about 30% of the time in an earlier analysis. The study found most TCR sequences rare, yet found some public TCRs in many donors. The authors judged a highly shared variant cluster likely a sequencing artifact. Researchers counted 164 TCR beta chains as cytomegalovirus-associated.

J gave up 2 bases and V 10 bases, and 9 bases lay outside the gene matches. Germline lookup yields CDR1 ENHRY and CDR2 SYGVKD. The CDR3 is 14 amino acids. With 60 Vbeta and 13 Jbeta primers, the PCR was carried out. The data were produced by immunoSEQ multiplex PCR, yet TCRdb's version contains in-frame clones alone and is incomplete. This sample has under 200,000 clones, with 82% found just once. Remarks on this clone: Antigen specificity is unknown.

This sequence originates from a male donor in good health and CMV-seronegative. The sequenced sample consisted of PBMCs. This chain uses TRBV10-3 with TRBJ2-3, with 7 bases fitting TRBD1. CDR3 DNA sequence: TGTGCCACCGCCGGGACAGCTATCACAGATACGCAGTATTTT. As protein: CATAGTAITDTQYF.